The 28 T cell receptor beta chains below all came from one sample that was sequenced in a study of blood T cell repertoires in COVID-19. The protocol was immunoSEQ multiplex PCR, while the TCRdb copy is restricted to in-frame clones and leaves out a portion. Counted here are over 250,000 clones, 87% occurring once; the ten biggest clones make up about 1.6%. Sequencing used peripheral blood. These receptors originate from a middle-aged woman who had recovered from COVID-19.

The chain combines TRBV29-1 with TRBJ2-3; 7 bases agree with TRBD1. The CDR3 sequence is 13 residues long. Germline CDR1 is SQVTM and CDR2 is ANQGSEA. V shed 7 bases, J shed 4 bases, and the junction held 8 bases outside the gene matches. The CDR3, as DNA: TGCAGCGCCCAAGGGGGCTCCCCAGATACGCAGTATTTT. Translated, it gives CSAQGGSPDTQYF.

This clone has a single count. The rearrangement links TRBV30 to TRBJ1-6; 7 bases agree with TRBD1. The trim removed 2 bases at V and 8 bases at J, leaving 3 bases unmatched. This CDR3 contains 13 residues. Germline V gives CDR1 GTSNPN, CDR2 SVGIG (reference sequence). This chain's CDR3 is CAWSPRGDSPLHF. CDR3 in DNA: TGTGCCTGGAGTCCCAGGGGGGATTCACCCCTCCACTTT.

The chain is built from TRBV19 and TRBJ2-1; 10 bases are a match to TRBD1. Germline V lookup: CDR1 LNHDA, CDR2 SQIVND (reference sequence). CDR3 length: 15 residues. V was clipped by 5 bases and J by 4 bases; unmatched bases: 5. CDR3 region: CASSEGQGLYNEQFF. The CDR3 nucleotides are TGTGCCAGTAGTGAGGGACAGGGGTTATACAATGAGCAGTTCTTC. Supplemented by reference TRBV19 and TRBJ2-1, the full variable domain reads DGGITQSPKYLFRKEGQNVTLSCEQNLNHDAMYWYRQDPGQGLRLIYYSQIVNDFQKGDIAEGYSVSREKKESFPLTVTSAQKNPTAFYLCASSEGQGLYNEQFFGPGTRLTVL.

The V and J genes are TRBV3-1 (or the pseudogene TRBV3-2) and TRBJ2-5, with 12 bases lining up with TRBD2. The junction had 8 bases not matched to a gene; V was cut back by 4 bases and J by 2 bases. Germline CDR1 reads LGHDT; CDR2 reads YNNKEL (reference sequence). The CDR3 sequence is 17 residues long. CDR3 in amino acids: CASSLIGLAGLQETQYF. DNA for the CDR3: TGTGCCAGCAGCCTAATCGGACTAGCGGGGTTACAAGAGACCCAGTACTTC.

The chain employs TRBV7-3 and TRBJ2-2; D might be TRBD1 (6 bases). Trimming shortened V by 5 bases and J by 8 bases, and 24 bases separated the two germline ends. Germline-derived CDR1 and CDR2 are SGHTA and FQGTGA. The length of the CDR3 is 17 residues. The CDR3 loop is CASSPRQGMGYRGELFF. The CDR3 DNA follows: TGTGCCAGCAGCCCAAGGCAGGGGATGGGCTATCGAGGGGAGCTGTTTTTT. The whole variable domain, filled in from reference TRBV7-3 and TRBJ2-2, reads GAGVSQTPSNKVTEKGKYVELRCDPISGHTALYWYRQSLGQGPEFLIYFQGTGAADDSGLPNDRFFAVRPEGSVSTLKIQRTERGDSAVYLCASSPRQGMGYRGELFFGEGSRLTVL.

The chain carries TRBV7-2 and TRBJ1-3; tentative D call: TRBD1 (5 bases). CDR1 SGHTA and CDR2 FQGNSA come from the germline V gene. This CDR3 spans 14 amino acids. Trimming left V 5 bases short and J 3 bases short, with 11 bases between. CDR3 bases: TGTGCCAGCAGCCTCAGGGAGGGTGGAAACACCATATATTTT. Translating gives CASSLREGGNTIYF.

The CDR3 sequence: CASSLPSDPNYGYTF. The CDR3 DNA reads TGTGCCAGCAGCCTCCCGAGCGATCCTAACTATGGCTACACCTTC. The V and J genes are TRBV7-9 and TRBJ1-2; no definite D call. Per germline, CDR1 SEHNR and CDR2 FQNEAQ (reference sequence). The V gene lost 5 bases and the J gene lost 0 bases, with 13 bases spanning the gap. The CDR3 is 15 amino acids.

This clone was found many times. The chain couples TRBV5-4 to TRBJ1-2; a weak D match, TRBD1 (5 bases). The CDR3 has 13 residues. Trimming cost V 0 bases and J 2 bases, with 5 bases left between them. The V gene's germline CDR1 is SGHNT and CDR2 YYREEE (reference sequence). Here the CDR3 reads CASSLDRNYGYTF. CDR3 DNA: TGTGCCAGCAGCTTGGACAGGAACTATGGCTACACCTTC.

This rearrangement joins TRBV10-2 to TRBJ2-5; D is perhaps TRBD2 (6 bases). Germline V gives CDR1 WSHSY, CDR2 SAAADI. The CDR3 is 13 amino acids. Trimming stripped 5 bases from V and 9 bases from J, with 16 bases between. This chain's CDR3 is CASSSGLPRAQYF. The CDR3 nucleotides read TGCGCCAGCAGTTCGGGACTCCCAAGGGCCCAGTACTTC.

The rearrangement uses TRBV14 and TRBJ2-2, with D maybe TRBD2 (6 bases). From germline, CDR1 is SGHDN and CDR2 FVKESK. The V gene lost 4 bases and the J gene lost 8 bases, with 17 bases spanning the gap. The length of the CDR3 is 15 residues. CDR3 sequence (DNA): TGTGCCAGCAGCCTCCGGGCGGGGTTCGGAGGGGAGCTGTTTTTT. Protein sequence: CASSLRAGFGGELFF.

This chain uses TRBV5-1 with TRBJ1-2; D is unresolved. Deletions cut 1 base from V and 5 bases from J, with 15 bases between. Germline V gives CDR1 SGHRS, CDR2 YFSETQ. The CDR3 has 15 residues. In DNA form, the CDR3 reads TGCGCCAGCAGCTTGCGGCCCCCCTTCGGGTATGGCTACACCTTC. Translation: CASSLRPPFGYGYTF.

This clone showed up just a few times. J is TRBJ1-2 and V is TRBV6-4; D is undetermined. CDR1 is MRHNA and CDR2 is SNTAGT in the germline V gene. The CDR3 consists of 15 residues. V lost 0 bases to trimming and J lost 6 bases, with 14 bases between them. Here the CDR3 reads CASSDSSRPADGYTF. CDR3 nucleotide sequence: TGTGCCAGCAGTGACTCGAGTCGGCCCGCGGATGGCTACACCTTC.

The chain has TRBV5-1 and TRBJ2-7, with D tentatively TRBD1 (6 bases). The CDR3 contains 13 residues. V was pared by 6 bases and J by 3 bases, with 13 bases between. The V gene's germline CDR1 is SGHRS and CDR2 YFSETQ. The CDR3 sequence is CASTPQGSYEQYF. DNA of the CDR3: TGCGCCAGCACCCCACAGGGAAGCTACGAGCAGTACTTC.

The chain recombines TRBV4-1 with TRBJ2-1, with D possibly matching TRBD1 (5 bases). This CDR3 contains 16 residues. Trimming shortened V by 1 base and J by 5 bases, and 15 bases separated the two germline ends. Germline lookup yields CDR1 MGHRA and CDR2 YSYEKL. The CDR3 reads CASSQAYRLGHNEQFF. CDR3 DNA: TGCGCCAGCAGCCAAGCGTACAGGTTGGGGCACAATGAGCAGTTCTTC.

The chain links TRBV10-3 to TRBJ2-7; D might be TRBD1 (5 bases). Germline V lookup: CDR1 ENHRY, CDR2 SYGVKD. The CDR3 spans 12 residues. Trimming left V 6 bases short and J 5 bases short, with 11 bases between. The CDR3 protein is CAISSGSHEQYF. The DNA for the CDR3 is TGTGCCATCAGCTCAGGGTCCCACGAGCAGTACTTC.

The chain joins TRBV4-2 to TRBJ2-6; D is perhaps TRBD1 (8 bases). The CDR3 totals 19 residues. Looked up from germline, CDR1 is LGHNA and CDR2 is YNFKEQ. V was pared by 4 bases and J by 0 bases, with 19 bases between. The CDR3 sequence: CASSPNRGGPRSGANVLTF. Here the CDR3 DNA reads TGTGCCAGCAGCCCTAACAGGGGGGGACCCCGCTCTGGGGCCAACGTCCTGACTTTC.

The gene calls are TRBV15 and TRBJ2-7, with 7 bases identical to TRBD1. V lost 2 bases, J lost 3 bases, and 4 bases stayed unmatched. The CDR3 has 14 amino acids. CDR1 and CDR2 (germline): LNHNV, YYDKDF (reference sequence). The CDR3 DNA is TGTGCCACCAGCAGACGACAGGGTAGCTACGAGCAGTACTTC. It encodes CATSRRQGSYEQYF.

The V gene is TRBV5-4, the J gene TRBJ2-2; tentatively, D is TRBD2 (6 bases). CDR3 length: 15 residues. Trimming stripped 4 bases from V and 5 bases from J, with 15 bases between. Germline V gene lookup returns CDR1 SGHNT and CDR2 YYREEE (reference sequence). The CDR3 is CASSPDGGRTGELFF. Written as DNA, the CDR3 is TGTGCCAGCAGCCCGGATGGGGGGAGAACCGGGGAGCTGTTTTTT.

V is TRBV6-5 and J is TRBJ1-5; D is possibly TRBD1 (6 bases). Trimming cost V 6 bases and J 2 bases, with 14 bases left between them. The CDR3 extends over 15 amino acids. In germline, CDR1 is MNHEY, CDR2 SVGAGI. Here the CDR3 reads CASSPRDIRNQPQHF. As DNA, the CDR3 is TGTGCCAGCAGCCCCCGGGACATCCGCAATCAGCCCCAGCATTTT.

V gene TRBV5-4 combines with J gene TRBJ2-1; TRBD2 might be the D (5 bases). The CDR3 contains 15 residues. Trimming shortened V by 4 bases and J by 2 bases, and 13 bases separated the two germline ends. Germline-derived CDR1 and CDR2 are SGHNT and YYREEE (reference sequence). CDR3 in amino acids: CASSGGLGTYNEQFF. The CDR3 coding sequence is TGTGCCAGCAGCGGCGGGTTGGGCACCTACAATGAGCAGTTCTTC. The full variable domain, rest sourced from reference TRBV5-4 and TRBJ2-1, is ETGVTQSPTHLIKTRGQQVTLRCSSQSGHNTVSWYQQALGQGPQFIFQYYREEENGRGNFPPRFSGLQFPNYSSELNVNALELDDSALYLCASSGGLGTYNEQFFGPGTRLTVL.

The V gene is TRBV27, the J gene TRBJ1-5; 8 bases match TRBD1. After removal of 5 bases from V and 2 bases from J, the junction contained 8 bases not matched to a gene. The CDR3 consists of 16 residues. Germline V gene lookup returns CDR1 MNHEY and CDR2 SMNVEV (reference sequence). CDR3 in DNA: TGTGCCAGCAGTCCCCTCAGGGGGCTACGCAATCAGCCCCAGCATTTT. The encoded protein is CASSPLRGLRNQPQHF.

The chain couples TRBV24-1 to TRBJ2-7; 7 positions match TRBD1. V trimming: 4 bases; J trimming: 2 bases; junction bases outside the gene matches: 4. Per the germline V gene, CDR1 is KGHDR and CDR2 is SFDVKD. The CDR3 totals 14 residues. The CDR3: CATSDPTGTYEQYF. DNA of the CDR3: TGTGCCACCAGTGACCCGACAGGGACCTACGAGCAGTACTTC.

V gene TRBV28 combines with J gene TRBJ2-4; the D gene is possibly TRBD1 (5 bases). The CDR3 covers 14 residues. V lost 1 base and J 11 bases, leaving 15 bases between the germline ends. Germline V CDR1 and CDR2: MDHEN, SYDVKM. CDR3 DNA sequence: TGTGCCAGCAGTTTATCGGCAGGGTGGGATGTTCAGTACTTC. Protein: CASSLSAGWDVQYF.

This chain links TRBV5-4 with TRBJ2-5, with 11 bases lining up with TRBD2. From germline, CDR1 is SGHNT and CDR2 YYREEE (reference sequence). Trimming took 5 bases from V and 2 from J; bases not matched to a gene: 5. The CDR3 sequence is 15 residues long. CDR3 loop: CASSVPSGGQETQYF. The CDR3 DNA reads TGTGCCAGCAGTGTACCTAGCGGGGGGCAAGAGACCCAGTACTTC.

This chain joins TRBV4-1 and TRBJ1-2, with no clear D. The CDR3 covers 13 residues. Trimming pared 4 bases from V and 4 bases from J, leaving 10 bases between. Germline lookup yields CDR1 MGHRA and CDR2 YSYEKL. CDR3 nucleotides: TGCGCCAGCAGCCCCGGGTCGAGCTATGGCTACACCTTC. This sequence encodes CASSPGSSYGYTF.

This clone appeared a single time. The chain couples TRBV11-2 to TRBJ2-1; 15 nucleotides line up with TRBD2. CDR3 length equals 19 residues. The V segment lost 3 bases and the J segment 0 bases; nucleotides outside the gene matches: 6. CDR1 SGHAT and CDR2 FQNNGV come from the germline V gene. DNA for the CDR3: TGTGCCAGCAGCTTGGGACTAGCGGGGGGTCTGAGCTCCTACAATGAGCAGTTCTTC. It yields the protein CASSLGLAGGLSSYNEQFF.

CDR3 sequence: CASSYSPADNYGYTF. The CDR3 bases are TGTGCCAGCAGTTACTCTCCGGCGGATAACTATGGCTACACCTTC. This chain connects TRBV6-5 to TRBJ1-2, with D unclear. Germline V gene lookup returns CDR1 MNHEY and CDR2 SVGAGI. CDR3 length: 15 amino acids. Trimming removed 0 bases at V and 1 base at J, with 9 bases between.

Here the CDR3 DNA reads TGTGCCAGCAGGATGACTACTAACTATGGCTACACCTTC. It yields the protein CASRMTTNYGYTF. This sequence joins TRBV6-5 and TRBJ1-2, with D unclear. The germline CDR1 and CDR2 sequences are MNHEY and SVGAGI. V was shortened by 6 bases and J by 0 bases, with 8 bases between the two germline ends. The CDR3 covers 13 residues.